Each of the 25 T cell receptor beta chains below was sequenced from the same sample in a study of identical twins. One entry per CDR3 protein, called by TCRdb with MiXCR from the 5' RACE reads. The sample shows some 710,000 distinct CDR3 sequences, roughly 6.2% of them seen only once. Material for sequencing was naive T cells sorted from blood. These receptors were collected from a man aged 18-30 years in good health.

The V call is TRBV18, the J call TRBJ1-1, with 7 positions matching TRBD1. Germline V gives CDR1 KGHSH, CDR2 LQKENI. The length of the CDR3 is 14 residues. V lost 5 bases to trimming and J lost 5 bases; unmatched junction nucleotides: 8. CDR3 sequence reads: CASSGRGRNTEAFF. In nucleotides, the CDR3 is TGTGCCAGCTCAGGAAGGGGGCGGAATACTGAAGCTTTCTTT.

This clonotype was seen repeatedly, ten times or more. J is TRBJ2-4 and V is TRBV7-9; D may be TRBD1 (5 bases). Per the germline V gene, CDR1 is SEHNR and CDR2 is FQNEAQ (reference sequence). This CDR3 has 15 residues. V was pared by 5 bases and J by 1 base, with 12 bases between. This chain's CDR3 is CASSPENRAKNIQYF. DNA of the CDR3: TGTGCCAGCAGCCCCGAGAACAGGGCCAAAAACATTCAGTACTTC.

This chain links TRBV7-9 with TRBJ2-2; the match to TRBD1 covers 10 bases. The V segment lost 3 bases and the J segment 6 bases; nucleotides outside the gene matches: 4. This CDR3 contains 15 residues. CDR1 and CDR2 (germline): SEHNR, FQNEAQ (reference sequence). The CDR3 DNA follows: TGTGCCAGCAGCTTCCGGGACAGGGGCCCCGGGGAGCTGTTTTTT. Protein product: CASSFRDRGPGELFF.

The sample holds a few counts of this clonotype. V usage is TRBV6-2 or TRBV6-3 and J usage is TRBJ2-1; D is possibly TRBD2 (5 bases). The CDR3 sequence is 16 residues long. Germline V CDR1 and CDR2: MNHEY, SVGEGT. Trimming removed 2 bases from V and 7 bases from J, with 18 bases in between. The CDR3 DNA sequence: TGTGCCAGCAGTTACGTCGGGGTCTCGTATAAGAATGAGCAGTTCTTC. Its protein is CASSYVGVSYKNEQFF.

The table lists this clonotype with many counts. The rearrangement joins TRBV12-3 or TRBV12-4 to TRBJ2-1; no definite D call. The CDR3 consists of 13 residues. Trimming stripped 9 bases from V and 6 bases from J, with 15 bases between. The CDR3 protein is CASRAVSPNEQFF. The CDR3 DNA reads as TGTGCCAGTCGGGCAGTGTCTCCCAATGAGCAGTTCTTC.

The V gene is TRBV18, the J gene TRBJ2-1; weak D call: TRBD2 (6 bases). Germline values: CDR1 KGHSH, CDR2 LQKENI. This CDR3 has 13 residues. V was cut by 3 bases and J by 11 bases, with 14 bases left in between. The CDR3 DNA sequence: TGTGCCAGCTCACCGGGGCGCAGCGGGCAGCAGTTCTTC. It specifies CASSPGRSGQQFF. Using reference TRBV18 and TRBJ2-1 for the parts outside the CDR3, the full variable domain is NAGVMQNPRHLVRRRGQEARLRCSPMKGHSHVYWYRQLPEEGLKFMVYLQKENIIDESGMPKERFSAEFPKEGPSILRIQQVVRGDSAAYFCASSPGRSGQQFFGPGTRLTVL.

Notes on this clonotype: Since no conserved phenylalanine or tryptophan closes the CDR3, a read error is the likely cause. The J gene is TRBJ2-5, the V gene TRBV30, with D maybe TRBD1 (6 bases). The CDR3 is 13 residues long. V was cut by 2 bases and J by 4 bases, with 11 bases left in between. Germline loops: CDR1 GTSNPN, CDR2 SVGIG (reference sequence). In DNA, the CDR3 is TGTGCCTGGAGTCCCAGGGGTTCAGAGACCCAGTACTAC. This sequence encodes CAWSPRGSETQYY.

This clonotype was seen a handful of times. The gene calls are TRBV4-3 and TRBJ2-1; D not certain. V gave up 0 bases and J gave up 10 bases, with 7 bases separating them. The CDR3 is 12 residues long. Germline-derived CDR1 and CDR2 are LGHNA and YSLEER. The CDR3 protein is CASSQEKAEQFF. CDR3 DNA sequence: TGCGCCAGCAGCCAAGAAAAGGCCGAGCAGTTCTTC.

The chain uses TRBV5-4 and TRBJ2-5; 9 bases line up with TRBD1. V was clipped by 4 bases and J by 5 bases; unmatched bases: 9. CDR1 SGHNT and CDR2 YYREEE come from the germline V gene (reference sequence). CDR3 size: 15 residues. CDR3: CASSGMTGGKETQYF. For the CDR3, the DNA is TGTGCCAGCAGCGGGATGACAGGGGGTAAGGAGACCCAGTACTTC.

The gene calls are TRBV10-3 and TRBJ1-5; tentatively, D is TRBD1 (5 bases). The V end lost 10 bases, the J end lost 5 bases, and 15 bases lay between the germline ends. CDR3 length equals 13 residues. CDR1 and CDR2 (germline): ENHRY, SYGVKD. Written as DNA, the CDR3 is TGTGCCACAAGCGGGCAGGGAGATCAGCCCCAGCATTTT. This codes for CATSGQGDQPQHF.

This clonotype was detected many times. The chain links TRBV29-1 to TRBJ2-5; 9 positions agree with TRBD2. This CDR3 has 14 amino acids. Germline assignment: CDR1 SQVTM and CDR2 ANQGSEA. Losses at the gene ends were 3 bases for V and 5 bases for J; bases not matched to a gene: 7. The CDR3 spells CSVEGLAVVETQYF. CDR3 sequence (DNA): TGCAGCGTTGAGGGACTAGCAGTCGTTGAGACCCAGTACTTC.

This chain uses TRBV24-1 with TRBJ2-1, with D hard to call. Between the trimmed V and J ends, which lost 3 bases and 3 bases, there was a span of 11 bases. Germline V CDR1 and CDR2: KGHDR, SFDVKD. The CDR3 spans 15 residues. CDR3 sequence reads: CATSDPSFIYNEQFF. The DNA of the CDR3 is TGTGCCACCAGTGATCCTTCTTTCATCTACAATGAGCAGTTCTTC.

The J gene is TRBJ2-1, the V gene TRBV24-1; 14 bases match TRBD2. This CDR3 has 16 residues. Germline values: CDR1 KGHDR, CDR2 SFDVKD. V trimming: 5 bases; J trimming: 6 bases; junction bases outside the gene matches: 5. CDR3 region: CATSASGTSGSNEQFF. CDR3 sequence (DNA): TGTGCCACCAGTGCCTCCGGGACTAGCGGGAGCAATGAGCAGTTCTTC.

This clonotype was found many times. The rearrangement uses TRBV28 and TRBJ2-7; possible D gene TRBD2, 5 bases. The CDR3 length is 15 residues. Trimming stripped 7 bases from V and 3 bases from J, with 19 bases between. Germline values: CDR1 MDHEN, CDR2 SYDVKM. The CDR3 protein is CASIIRPGRIYEQYF. For the CDR3, the DNA is TGTGCCAGCATCATCCGGCCGGGAAGGATCTACGAGCAGTACTTC.

The rearrangement links TRBV5-1 to TRBJ2-1, with D possibly matching TRBD1 (6 bases). Per germline, CDR1 SGHRS and CDR2 YFSETQ. The V and J ends lost 2 bases and 4 bases respectively, with 10 bases between them. CDR3 length: 14 amino acids. CDR3 in amino acids: CASSFRDMYNEQFF. The CDR3, as DNA: TGCGCCAGCAGCTTCCGGGACATGTACAATGAGCAGTTCTTC.

This clonotype was seen at least ten times. V is TRBV20-1 and J is TRBJ1-5; D is ambiguous. V lost 3 bases to trimming and J lost 5 bases, with 11 bases between them. Germline V gives CDR1 DFQATT, CDR2 SNEGSKA (reference sequence). The CDR3 has 13 residues. CDR3 DNA sequence: TGCAGTGCTAGGGACCTTGCAGATCAGCCCCAGCATTTT. Its protein is CSARDLADQPQHF.

This clonotype occurred many times. The chain links TRBV9 to TRBJ2-1; 8 bases fit TRBD2. There are 17 residues in the CDR3. The germline CDR1 and CDR2 sequences are SGDLS and YYNGEE. Trimming took 0 bases from V and 4 from J; bases not matched to a gene: 9. The CDR3 DNA is TGTGCCAGCAGCGTAGCTCCTACCGGGAGGGCTTACAATGAGCAGTTCTTC. It yields the protein CASSVAPTGRAYNEQFF.

The sample holds a few counts of this clonotype. The chain joins TRBV19 to TRBJ1-5; TRBD1 matches 9 bases. Germline values: CDR1 LNHDA, CDR2 SQIVND (reference sequence). V shed 10 bases and J 7 bases; nucleotides not matched to a gene: 5. CDR3 size: 12 residues. In nucleotides, the CDR3 is TGTGCCACCGGACAGGGGAGGCAGCCCCAGCATTTT. Encoded protein: CATGQGRQPQHF.

A few counts support this clonotype. This chain connects TRBV6-5 to TRBJ2-2; D possibly matches TRBD1 or TRBD2 (5 bases each). This CDR3 spans 16 amino acids. V gave up 2 bases and J gave up 0 bases, with 10 bases separating them. Germline CDR1 reads MNHEY; CDR2 reads SVGAGI. Here the CDR3 DNA reads TGTGCCAGCAGTTACCTGGGACGGACGAACACCGGGGAGCTGTTTTTT. It specifies CASSYLGRTNTGELFF.

Ten or more counts support this clonotype. The gene calls are TRBV29-1 and TRBJ1-4; D may be TRBD1 (5 bases). This CDR3 region has 11 residues. Germline lookup yields CDR1 SQVTM and CDR2 ANQGSEA. The V end lost 7 bases, the J end lost 8 bases, and 11 bases lay between the germline ends. The CDR3 here is CSALRDEKLFF. CDR3 in DNA: TGCAGCGCATTAAGGGACGAAAAACTGTTTTTT.

This clonotype was observed at least ten times. V gene TRBV29-1 combines with J gene TRBJ1-2, with a weak D call TRBD1 (5 bases). Germline V CDR1 and CDR2: SQVTM, ANQGSEA. CDR3 length: 12 residues. V lost 3 bases and J lost 6, with 11 bases in between. The CDR3 DNA reads as TGCAGCGTTGATTTGGGGGTGGATGGCTACACCTTC. It specifies CSVDLGVDGYTF.

The chain links TRBV12-3 or TRBV12-4 to TRBJ1-5; D call uncertain. Trimming took 3 bases from V and 5 from J, leaving 8 bases between them. CDR3 length equals 13 residues. CDR3 nucleotide sequence: TGTGCCAGCAGTTTTATGGCGGATCAGCCCCAGCATTTT. Residues: CASSFMADQPQHF.

This clonotype was counted at least ten times. The germline gene is not matched at one end of the junction; a read error may be the cause. This chain uses TRBV12-3 or TRBV12-4 with TRBJ2-5, with TRBD2 as a possible D gene (6 bases). CDR3 length: 16 amino acids. CDR3 coding DNA: TGTGCCAGCAGTTTGGCGATCTCCGGGACTCAAGCGACCCAGTACTTC. Its translation: CASSLAISGTQATQYF.

A note on this clonotype: Being one base from a much bigger clone, this may be a read error. In this CDR3 the conserved last residue, phenylalanine or tryptophan, is missing, so a read error is likely. The rearrangement links TRBV5-1 to TRBJ2-3, with D possibly being TRBD1 (5 bases). CDR1 SGHRS and CDR2 YFSETQ come from the germline V gene. V was clipped by 7 bases and J by 3 bases, with 18 bases between them. CDR3 length: 15 residues. CDR3 loop: CASAPDRSRTDTQYC. CDR3 coding DNA: TGCGCCAGCGCACCAGACAGATCCCGGACAGATACGCAGTATTGT.

This clonotype was detected only a few times. This chain connects TRBV3-1 to TRBJ2-3; TRBD2 aligns across 7 bases. Germline CDR1 reads LGHDT; CDR2 reads YNNKEL (reference sequence). V lost 0 bases, J lost 2 bases, and 11 bases stayed unmatched. The CDR3 has 18 residues. DNA of the CDR3: TGTGCCAGCAGCCAAGATCCCGCTAGCGGTATCCCCACAGATACGCAGTATTTT. Translating it yields CASSQDPASGIPTDTQYF.